The entry that follows covers one T cell receptor beta chain sequence. What it recognizes is unknown. The entry originates in a study of blood T cells in healthy people across ages. The wider study: Template switching captured about one barcoded beta molecule per two T cells. Broader study findings: No conclusive comparison of naive versus antigen-experienced cells was possible with unsorted PBMCs.

A second PCR of about 6 to 11 cycles used a sample-barcoded 5' primer and a J-beta primer mix. TCRdb called the 5' RACE reads again in MiXCR, with one record for every CDR3 protein. The table has about 1.6 million distinct CDR3 sequences, roughly 32% seen once; the top ten hold approximately 10%. Sequencing was done on a sample of blood. The TCR comes from a woman in her twenties or thirties in good health.

CDR3 protein: CAGKGDPTYGELFF. The CDR3 nucleotides are TGTGCCGGCAAAGGGGACCCTACGTATGGGGAGCTGTTTTTT. This chain uses TRBV7-3 with TRBJ2-2; D is tentatively TRBD1 or TRBD2 (5 bases each). Per germline, CDR1 SGHTA and CDR2 FQGTGA. The CDR3 length is 14 residues. The V gene lost 11 bases and the J gene lost 8 bases, with 21 bases spanning the gap.